The 26 T cell receptor beta chains reported below all come from one sample, sequenced in a study of early T cells in non-severe SARS-CoV-2 infection. Using its own MiXCR run on the 5' RACE reads, TCRdb lists one record per CDR3 protein. The repertoire has around 70,000 distinct CDR3 sequences, around 16% of them found once; the top ten carry 9% to 15%. Sequencing was done on a sample of whole blood. Receptor source: an adult who was a healthcare worker with PCR-confirmed SARS-CoV-2 infection or an uninfected control (not recorded which).

This clonotype appeared a few times. This chain uses TRBV7-9 with TRBJ2-7; TRBD2 agrees at 10 bases. CDR3 size: 15 residues. V dropped 3 bases and J dropped 4; count of bases not matched to a gene: 6. CDR1 is SEHNR and CDR2 is FQNEAQ in the germline V gene (reference sequence). CDR3 amino acids: CASSFPSGSSYEQYF. In DNA, the CDR3 is TGTGCCAGCAGCTTTCCTAGCGGGAGTTCGTACGAGCAGTACTTC.

This rearrangement joins TRBV10-3 to TRBJ1-1; 7 nucleotides agree with TRBD1. Trimming took 5 bases from V and 3 from J; bases not matched to a gene: 9. From germline, CDR1 is ENHRY and CDR2 SYGVKD. The CDR3 sequence is 15 residues long. For the CDR3, the DNA is TGTGCCATCAGTCCCTACGGGCAGGGGGACACTGAAGCTTTCTTT. Its translation: CAISPYGQGDTEAFF.

This clonotype was observed at least ten times. The V and J genes are TRBV12-5 and TRBJ1-1; D is perhaps TRBD1 (5 bases). Germline V CDR1 and CDR2: LGHNT, FRNRAP. The CDR3 is made up of 15 amino acids. The germline V and J ends were trimmed by 2 bases and 0 bases, with 10 bases remaining between them. The CDR3 is CASGLNGGLNTEAFF. As DNA, the CDR3 is TGTGCTAGTGGTTTGAATGGGGGACTGAACACTGAAGCTTTCTTT.

The J gene is TRBJ1-1, the V gene TRBV7-9, with a possible D match to TRBD1 (6 bases). The CDR3 contains 13 residues. Trimming stripped 11 bases from V and 5 bases from J, with 18 bases between. Germline lookup yields CDR1 SEHNR and CDR2 FQNEAQ (reference sequence). CDR3 nucleotides: TGTGCCGGGTCATTAGGGGGAGGAACTGAAGCTTTCTTT. It is translated as CAGSLGGGTEAFF. The full variable domain, with the rest looked up from reference TRBV7-9 and TRBJ1-1, is DTGVSQNPRHKITKRGQNVTFRCDPISEHNRLYWYRQTLGQGPEFLTYFQNEAQLEKSRLLSDRFSAERPKGSFSTLEIQRTEQGDSAMYLCAGSLGGGTEAFFGQGTRLTVV.

This clonotype was seen more than once but under ten times. The genes are TRBV7-2 and TRBJ2-1; 10 bases map to TRBD2. V trimming: 7 bases; J trimming: 4 bases; junction bases outside the gene matches: 7. Germline lookup yields CDR1 SGHTA and CDR2 FQGNSA. The CDR3 loop spans 15 amino acids. The CDR3 here is CASTETSGFYNEQFF. The CDR3 nucleotides are TGTGCCAGCACCGAGACTAGCGGGTTTTACAATGAGCAGTTCTTC.

V gene TRBV7-6 combines with J gene TRBJ1-2; no reliable D call. The V end was cut by 4 bases, the J end by 8 bases, with 14 bases between. The CDR3 totals 13 residues. Germline V gene data show CDR1 as SGHVS and CDR2 as FNYEAQ. Here the CDR3 DNA reads TGTGCCAGCAGCTCCCCTAGTGGAATCGGCTACACCTTC. Protein sequence: CASSSPSGIGYTF.

This clonotype has more than one count but fewer than ten. This sequence joins TRBV7-2 and TRBJ2-1, with D maybe TRBD2 (5 bases). This CDR3 is built from 15 residues. V lost 6 bases and J lost 0, with 12 bases in between. Germline V gene data show CDR1 as SGHTA and CDR2 as FQGNSA. DNA for the CDR3: TGTGCCAGCAGTACGGGATTAAGCTCCTACAATGAGCAGTTCTTC. It is translated as CASSTGLSSYNEQFF.

This clonotype was counted ten times or more. The J gene is TRBJ2-5, the V gene TRBV6-5; 8 bases match TRBD1. Trimming at V came to 5 bases and at J to 0 bases, leaving 2 bases not matched to a gene. CDR1 and CDR2 from the germline V gene are MNHEY and SVGAGI. The CDR3 sequence is 14 residues long. CDR3 protein: CASSKTGDQETQYF. The CDR3 DNA sequence: TGTGCCAGCAGTAAGACAGGGGACCAAGAGACCCAGTACTTC.

There are a few counts of this clonotype. Here the CDR3 reads CASSLGGYNSPLHF. The DNA for the CDR3 is TGTGCCAGCAGTTTAGGGGGCTATAATTCACCCCTCCACTTT. This chain links TRBV12-3 or TRBV12-4 with TRBJ1-6; D is unresolved. V was pared by 1 base and J by 3 bases, with 4 bases between. The CDR3 extends over 14 amino acids.

This clonotype was observed a few times. This rearrangement joins TRBV4-2 to TRBJ2-7; TRBD2 matches at 11 bases. From germline, CDR1 is LGHNA and CDR2 YNFKEQ. Trimming removed 3 bases from V and 1 base from J; junction bases left unmatched: 2. The CDR3 consists of 15 residues. The CDR3 region has the DNA TGTGCCAGCAGCCACGGGACTAGCGGATCCTACGAGCAGTACTTC. This gives the protein CASSHGTSGSYEQYF.

This chain's CDR3 is CASSYSGQALTYEQYF. DNA of the CDR3: TGTGCCAGCAGTTACTCGGGACAGGCCCTAACCTACGAGCAGTACTTC. The rearrangement uses TRBV6-2 or TRBV6-3 and TRBJ2-7, with 8 positions matching TRBD1. The V gene's germline CDR1 is MNHEY and CDR2 SVGEGT. The CDR3 sequence is 16 residues long. Trimming took 0 bases from V and 2 from J; bases not matched to a gene: 6.

The chain is built from TRBV29-1 and TRBJ2-1; a weak D match, TRBD1 (6 bases). The V end lost 7 bases, the J end lost 4 bases, and 11 bases lay between the germline ends. The CDR3 spans 12 residues. CDR1 and CDR2 (germline): SQVTM, ANQGSEA. The DNA for the CDR3 is TGCAGCGCCTTAACAGGGTACAATGAGCAGTTCTTC. As protein: CSALTGYNEQFF.

The chain has TRBV10-3 and TRBJ2-3; 11 nucleotides agree with TRBD2. CDR1 is ENHRY, CDR2 SYGVKD, per germline. This CDR3 spans 15 amino acids. V lost 6 bases to trimming and J lost 2 bases; unmatched junction nucleotides: 4. CDR3 nucleotide sequence: TGTGCCATCAGCCAGACTAGCGGGAACACAGATACGCAGTATTTT. As protein: CAISQTSGNTDTQYF.

The sample holds many counts of this clonotype. The CDR3: CASSQSVYGYTF. The DNA for the CDR3 is TGTGCCAGCAGCCAGTCGGTCTATGGCTACACCTTC. This chain links TRBV3-1 with TRBJ1-2; no clear D gene. The germline V gene encodes CDR1 LGHDT and CDR2 YNNKEL (reference sequence). The V gene lost 3 bases and the J gene lost 4 bases, with 6 bases spanning the gap. This CDR3 has 12 amino acids.

The V call is TRBV9, the J call TRBJ2-1; 8 positions match TRBD2. After removal of 4 bases from V and 2 bases from J, the junction contained 2 bases not matched to a gene. The CDR3 covers 14 residues. CDR1 is SGDLS and CDR2 is YYNGEE in the germline V gene. The CDR3 sequence is CASSRRGAYNEQFF. CDR3 DNA: TGTGCCAGCAGCAGGCGGGGGGCCTACAATGAGCAGTTCTTC.

In its sample, this clonotype was seen a few times. The CDR3 is CSVISQNTEAFF. Written as DNA, the CDR3 is TGCAGCGTGATTAGCCAGAACACTGAAGCTTTCTTT. The V call is TRBV29-1, the J call TRBJ1-1; D is ambiguous. In germline, CDR1 is SQVTM, CDR2 ANQGSEA. V lost 6 bases and J 1 base, leaving 9 bases between the germline ends. The CDR3 runs 12 residues.

This clonotype was seen a few times. The V call is TRBV28, the J call TRBJ2-7, with TRBD1 matching over 9 bases. The CDR3 consists of 13 residues. The ends lost 5 bases at V and 6 bases at J; junction bases unmatched: 5. CDR1 and CDR2 (germline): MDHEN, SYDVKM. The CDR3 bases are TGTGCCAGCAGTGGACAGGGGTGGTCCGAGCAGTACTTC. It specifies CASSGQGWSEQYF.

The chain carries TRBV2 and TRBJ1-5; D call uncertain. Germline V gene data show CDR1 as SNHLY and CDR2 as FYNNEI. Trimming took off 8 bases at V and 5 bases at J, with 7 bases between the two ends. The CDR3 contains 11 residues. The CDR3 loop reads CASARDQPQHF. DNA for the CDR3: TGTGCCAGCGCCCGGGATCAGCCCCAGCATTTT.

The rearrangement links TRBV5-1 to TRBJ1-1, with a possible D match to TRBD1 (6 bases). Germline loops: CDR1 SGHRS, CDR2 YFSETQ. The germline V and J ends were trimmed by 0 bases and 3 bases, with 15 bases remaining between them. This CDR3 region has 16 residues. CDR3: CASSLERGQVDTEAFF. For the CDR3, the DNA is TGCGCCAGCAGCTTGGAACGGGGGCAGGTGGACACTGAAGCTTTCTTT.

There are many counts of this clonotype. The J gene is TRBJ2-1, the V gene TRBV29-1; D is unclear. The ends were cut back, 0 bases at V and 0 bases at J, with 12 bases in the middle. This CDR3 contains 16 residues. The germline gives CDR1 SQVTM, CDR2 ANQGSEA. The CDR3 is CSVEDPDRSSYNEQFF. DNA for the CDR3: TGCAGCGTTGAAGATCCGGACCGAAGCTCCTACAATGAGCAGTTCTTC.

Only a few counts were recorded for this clonotype. The genes are TRBV7-2 and TRBJ2-7, with D tentatively TRBD1 (6 bases). This CDR3 has 15 residues. The ends were cut back, 1 base at V and 4 bases at J, with 14 bases in the middle. The V gene's germline CDR1 is SGHTA and CDR2 FQGNSA. The CDR3 bases are TGTGCCAGCAGCTTAGGAGGGGGAGCGGTATACGAGCAGTACTTC. Protein sequence: CASSLGGGAVYEQYF.

The chain employs TRBV6-2 or TRBV6-3 and TRBJ2-7; possibly TRBD1 for D (5 bases). Trimming left V 5 bases short and J 0 bases short, with 14 bases between. The V gene's germline CDR1 is MNHEY and CDR2 SVGEGT. CDR3 length equals 15 residues. The CDR3 spells CASSPADSSSYEQYF. The CDR3 DNA sequence: TGTGCCAGCAGTCCTGCTGACAGTAGCTCCTACGAGCAGTACTTC.

This clonotype was seen more than once but under ten times. This chain joins TRBV29-1 and TRBJ1-1; 11 bases line up with TRBD1. CDR3 size: 17 residues. Germline V CDR1 and CDR2: SQVTM, ANQGSEA. V dropped 5 bases and J dropped 0; count of bases not matched to a gene: 11. The CDR3 region has the DNA TGCAGCGTTTTTGGGACAGGGGGGAAATCCATGAACACTGAAGCTTTCTTT. This codes for CSVFGTGGKSMNTEAFF.

As regards this clonotype: The junction and the germline gene differ at one end; a read error may be behind it. This chain links TRBV6-6 with TRBJ1-1; the D gene is possibly TRBD1 (5 bases). This CDR3 region has 14 residues. Germline V gene lookup returns CDR1 MNHNY and CDR2 SVGAGI (reference sequence). The CDR3 loop reads CDSSSADMNTEAFF. The CDR3, as DNA: TGTGACAGCAGTTCCGCGGACATGAACACTGAAGCTTTCTTT.

The CDR3 is CASSPDRNYGYTF. The DNA of the CDR3 is TGTGCCAGCAGTCCCGACAGAAACTATGGCTACACCTTC. This rearrangement joins TRBV28 to TRBJ1-2; D might be TRBD1 (5 bases). Per the germline V gene, CDR1 is MDHEN and CDR2 is SYDVKM. CDR3 length equals 13 residues. Trimming pared 5 bases from V and 2 bases from J, leaving 9 bases between.

The genes are TRBV12-3 or TRBV12-4 and TRBJ2-5; a weak D match, TRBD2 (5 bases). Between the trimmed V and J ends, which lost 8 bases and 1 base, there was a span of 14 bases. This CDR3 has 14 residues. The CDR3 protein is CASGESGSQETQYF. DNA for the CDR3: TGTGCCAGCGGGGAAAGCGGCAGCCAAGAGACCCAGTACTTC.